Reported below is one T cell receptor beta chain. PCR involved 60 Vbeta and 13 Jbeta primers. Method: immunoSEQ multiplex PCR; TCRdb's copy keeps in-frame clones and lacks some. The profile shows 150,000 to 200,000 clones, 77% of them singletons. The data derive from a study of cytomegalovirus exposure and HLA in healthy donors. The sample was PBMCs. The clonotype comes from a female donor in good health and CMV-seronegative.

CDR3 in amino acids: CSATWETQYF. CDR3 coding DNA: TGCAGTGCGACTTGGGAGACCCAGTACTTC. The chain carries TRBV20-1 and TRBJ2-5; no definite D call. Germline CDR1 DFQATT, CDR2 SNEGSKA (reference sequence). This CDR3 region has 10 residues. The V end was cut by 6 bases, the J end by 5 bases, with 7 bases between.